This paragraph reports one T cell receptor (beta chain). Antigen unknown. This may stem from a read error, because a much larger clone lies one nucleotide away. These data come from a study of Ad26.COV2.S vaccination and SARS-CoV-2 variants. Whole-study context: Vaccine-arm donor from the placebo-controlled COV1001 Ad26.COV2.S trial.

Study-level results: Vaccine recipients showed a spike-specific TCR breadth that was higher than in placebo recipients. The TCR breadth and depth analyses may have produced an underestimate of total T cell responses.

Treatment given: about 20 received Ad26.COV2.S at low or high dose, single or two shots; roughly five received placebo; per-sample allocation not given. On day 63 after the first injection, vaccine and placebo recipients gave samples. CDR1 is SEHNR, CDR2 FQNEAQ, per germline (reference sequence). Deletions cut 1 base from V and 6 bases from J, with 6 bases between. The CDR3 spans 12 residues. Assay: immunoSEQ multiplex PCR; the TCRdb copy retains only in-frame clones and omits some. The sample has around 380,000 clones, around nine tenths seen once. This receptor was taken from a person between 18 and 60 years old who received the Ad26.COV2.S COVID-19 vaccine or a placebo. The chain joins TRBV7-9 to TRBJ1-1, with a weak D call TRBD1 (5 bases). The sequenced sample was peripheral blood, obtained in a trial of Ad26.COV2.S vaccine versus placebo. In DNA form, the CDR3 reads TGTGCCAGCAGCTTAGGGGACCCTGAAGCTTTCTTT. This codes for CASSLGDPEAFF. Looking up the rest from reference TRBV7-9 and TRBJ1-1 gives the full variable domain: DTGVSQNPRHKITKRGQNVTFRCDPISEHNRLYWYRQTLGQGPEFLTYFQNEAQLEKSRLLSDRFSAERPKGSFSTLEIQRTEQGDSAMYLCASSLGDPEAFFGQGTRLTVV.